The clone carrying this T cell receptor (beta chain) was seen at least ten times. The CDR3 is 15 amino acids. The ends were cut back, 1 base at V and 0 bases at J, with 7 bases in the middle. The germline gives CDR1 SEHNR, CDR2 FQNEAQ (reference sequence). This record comes from a study of blood T cell repertoires in COVID-19. Study information: From T cells, B-cell-depleted T cells, or PBMCs came the material, which was cDNA or gDNA.

Enrolled during active infection, Seattle patients were then followed longitudinally. Study processing details: Estimation of nucleated cell counts relied on the amplification of reference gene primers. Repertoires were generated with immunoSEQ multiplex PCR, while TCRdb's copy carries only in-frame clones and drops some. V and J calls and clone size come straight from that table; D and trimming were deduced from the DNA. The data hold about 210,000 clones, with roughly 87% observed a single time. The TCR was taken from a woman in her sixties with COVID-19, enrolled during active disease. Sequencing was done on a sample of peripheral blood. V is TRBV7-9 and J is TRBJ2-4, with a weak D call TRBD2 (6 bases). The CDR3 loop is CASSLGGEAKNIQYF. As DNA, the CDR3 is TGTGCCAGCAGCTTAGGGGGGGAAGCCAAAAACATTCAGTACTTC. The entire variable domain, with the rest obtained from reference TRBV7-9 and TRBJ2-4, is as follows: DTGVSQNPRHKITKRGQNVTFRCDPISEHNRLYWYRQTLGQGPEFLTYFQNEAQLEKSRLLSDRFSAERPKGSFSTLEIQRTEQGDSAMYLCASSLGGEAKNIQYFGAGTRLSVL.